Following are 11 T cell receptor beta chains from one sample sequenced in a study of blood T cells in healthy people across ages. A second PCR, run for about 6 to 12 cycles, used a sample-barcoded 5' primer plus a J-beta primer mix. TCRdb independently ran MiXCR on the 5' RACE reads; one entry per CDR3 protein. There are approximately 800,000 distinct CDR3 sequences in the sample; 35% to 40% occur only once, and roughly 13% lies in the top ten. The sample was blood. These receptors all come from a man between 18 and 35 years old in good health.

This clonotype showed up many times. The chain links TRBV7-3 to TRBJ1-2; D unresolved. The CDR3 runs 13 residues. V gave up 3 bases and J gave up 1 base, with 6 bases separating them. Germline V gives CDR1 SGHTA, CDR2 FQGTGA. CDR3 DNA sequence: TGTGCCAGCAGCTTTCAACTTAACTATGGCTACACCTTC. Its translation is CASSFQLNYGYTF.

Worth noting for this clonotype: One base away lies a much larger clone, so this may be a sequencing read error. The rearrangement uses TRBV12-3 or TRBV12-4 and TRBJ2-7; 15 nucleotides line up with TRBD2. The CDR3 is 15 amino acids. The CDR3 protein is CAGRPGLAGGYEQYF. Written as DNA, the CDR3 is TGTGCCGGCAGACCGGGACTAGCGGGGGGCTACGAGCAGTACTTC.

V gene TRBV12-3 or TRBV12-4 combines with J gene TRBJ2-3; the D gene is possibly TRBD1 (6 bases). CDR3 length equals 15 residues. The V gene lost 6 bases and the J gene lost 1 base, with 14 bases spanning the gap. The CDR3 loop reads CASSPRAGGTDTQYF. The CDR3 DNA reads TGTGCCAGCAGCCCTCGGGCAGGGGGCACAGATACGCAGTATTTT.

This clonotype was found a few times. V and J are TRBV20-1 and TRBJ2-1, with 8 bases that match TRBD2. This CDR3 contains 18 residues. V lost 5 bases to trimming and J lost 2 bases; unmatched junction nucleotides: 17. Germline loops: CDR1 DFQATT, CDR2 SNEGSKA (reference sequence). This chain's CDR3 is CSASAGLSGGATYNEQFF. Written as DNA, the CDR3 is TGCAGTGCTTCGGCAGGTCTAAGCGGGGGAGCTACCTACAATGAGCAGTTCTTC.

The chain is built from TRBV5-1 and TRBJ1-4; D is unclear. With 7 bases removed from V and 0 bases from J, the gap between germline ends came to 7 bases. Germline loops: CDR1 SGHRS, CDR2 YFSETQ. CDR3 length equals 13 residues. The CDR3 nucleotides are TGCGCCAGCCAGCTGGCAACTAATGAAAAACTGTTTTTT. Protein: CASQLATNEKLFF.

This chain uses TRBV12-3 or TRBV12-4 with TRBJ2-2, with D unresolved. Deletions cut 8 bases from V and 3 bases from J, with 10 bases between. The length of the CDR3 is 13 residues. DNA for the CDR3: TGTGCCAGCCTAGAAGGGTACACCGGGGAGCTGTTTTTT. Translation gives CASLEGYTGELFF.

Comments on this clonotype: This may be a read error, as it is one base from a much larger clone. The chain recombines TRBV20-1 with TRBJ1-2, with D maybe TRBD1 (5 bases). This CDR3 region has 12 residues. From germline, CDR1 is DFQATT and CDR2 SNEGSKA (reference sequence). Trimming stripped 6 bases from V and 2 bases from J, with 10 bases between. The CDR3 DNA reads TGCAGTGCACCGGCAGGGAACTATGGCTACACCTTC. This gives the protein CSAPAGNYGYTF.

The chain couples TRBV21-1 to TRBJ2-1; the table's D gene call, TRBD1, was not cross checked with the DNA. TRBV21-1 is designated a pseudogene. CDR3 size: 14 residues. The CDR3 nucleotides are TGTGCCAGCAGCCCGGGAAACTATACCAATGAGCAGTTCTTC. This translates into CASSPGNYTNEQFF.

This clonotype was counted only a few times. This sequence joins TRBV7-9 and TRBJ1-2; no reliable D call. The V end was cut by 5 bases, the J end by 4 bases, with 8 bases between. Looked up from germline, CDR1 is SEHNR and CDR2 is FQNEAQ (reference sequence). The CDR3 is 12 amino acids. CDR3 bases: TGTGCCAGCAGCGAAGTCCTCTATGGCTACACCTTC. This sequence encodes CASSEVLYGYTF.

The rearrangement links TRBV6-2 or TRBV6-3 to TRBJ2-7; 7 nucleotides agree with TRBD1. The V gene's germline CDR1 is MNHEY and CDR2 SVGEGT. Germline trimming cut 2 bases from V and 1 base from J; bases unmatched to any gene: 5. The CDR3 is made up of 15 amino acids. The CDR3 DNA reads TGTGCCAGCAGTTACACTCGGACAGGTTCCTACGAGCAGTACTTC. It specifies CASSYTRTGSYEQYF.

This chain connects TRBV4-1 to TRBJ1-4; D may be TRBD1 (6 bases). This CDR3 contains 16 residues. Trimming pared 4 bases from V and 6 bases from J, leaving 18 bases between. The V gene's germline CDR1 is MGHRA and CDR2 YSYEKL. The CDR3 nucleotides are TGCGCCAGCAGCCCGGCGCAGGGGCCGCGGGATGAAAAACTGTTTTTT. It encodes CASSPAQGPRDEKLFF.